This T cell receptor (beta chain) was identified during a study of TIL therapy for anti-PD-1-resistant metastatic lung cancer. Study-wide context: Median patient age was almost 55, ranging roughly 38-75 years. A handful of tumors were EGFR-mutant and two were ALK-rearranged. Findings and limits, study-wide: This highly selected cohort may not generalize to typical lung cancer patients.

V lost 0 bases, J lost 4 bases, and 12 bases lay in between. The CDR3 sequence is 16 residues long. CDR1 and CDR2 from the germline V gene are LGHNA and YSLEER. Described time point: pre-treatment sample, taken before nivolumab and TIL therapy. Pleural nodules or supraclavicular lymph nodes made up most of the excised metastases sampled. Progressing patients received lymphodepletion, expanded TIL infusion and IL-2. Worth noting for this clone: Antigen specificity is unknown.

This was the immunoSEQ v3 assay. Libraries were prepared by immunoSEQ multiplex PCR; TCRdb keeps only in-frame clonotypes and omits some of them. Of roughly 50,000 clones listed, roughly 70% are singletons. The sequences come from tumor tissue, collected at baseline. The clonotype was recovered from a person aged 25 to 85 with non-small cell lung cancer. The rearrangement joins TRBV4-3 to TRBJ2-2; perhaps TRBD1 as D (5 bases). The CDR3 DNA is TGCGCCAGCAGCCAAGATCGGACAACGGGCACCGGGGAGCTGTTTTTT. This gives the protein CASSQDRTTGTGELFF.